Sequencing of this T cell receptor beta chain was carried out in a study of blood T cells in healthy people across ages (dated by TCRdb to the mid-2010s). At the level of the whole study: In model experiments, template switching captured about one uniquely barcoded TCR beta cDNA molecule for every two T cells. Using deep sequencing normalized with unique cDNA molecular identifiers, the study measured how TCR beta repertoire diversity changes with age. Four age groups were formed from the donors: young (average 16 years), middle-aged (approximately 40), aged (62) and long-lived (82). To avoid experimental bias, donors of different ages were randomly spread across the sequencing lanes. Two additional independent replicas of 1 million unique cDNA reads from the same blood draw were analyzed for two donors (one aged 18 to 30 and one aged 80 or older).

General study outcomes and caveats: Because the CMV infection status of the donors was unknown, age-related changes in expanded clonotypes may potentially have been confounded. Compared with the aged group, the long-lived group had more naive CD4+ T cells, fewer expanded clones and increased TCR diversity, suggesting age selection. As age increased, observed TCR beta diversity per million T cells dropped in a roughly linear way, and a significant reduction was already evident by age 40. Because profiling used bulk unsorted PBMCs, naive and antigen-experienced compartments could not be compared conclusively. Estimates of total diversity from one million sequenced T cells were regarded as lower bounds and underestimates. The percentage of naive T cells measured by flow cytometry correlated strongly with observed TCR beta diversity.

Via the germline V gene (reference sequence), CDR1 is DFQATT and CDR2 SNEGSKA. V and J are trimmed by 2 bases and 5 bases, and the gene matches miss 10 bases of the junction. Spanning cysteine to phenylalanine, the CDR3 consists of 15 amino acids. Only the CDR3 portion is preserved as DNA: 45 bases, with reading frame beginning at the first base. Systemically healthy Caucasian individuals from Russia, approximately 39 in total and aged roughly 6 to 90 years, were included as donors. Around 9.8 milliliters of peripheral blood were collected from each donor into EDTA-treated Vacutainer tubes. PBMCs were isolated by Ficoll-Paque density-gradient centrifugation, with at least 6 million obtained per sample. Total RNA was extracted from PBMCs with Trizol reagent, with at least 6 micrograms obtained per sample. For every donor, flow cytometry on a PBMC aliquot measured the percentage of naive CD45RAhigh/CD27high T cells.

Library creation used 5' RACE. Sequencing took place on an Illumina HiSeq 2500. A second roughly 6 to 12 cycle PCR used a sample-barcoded 5' primer and a J-beta primer mix. Each TCR beta cDNA molecule received a unique molecular identifier from a template-switch 5' adaptor carrying 12 random nucleotides. Each sample yielded at least 3 million CDR3-containing paired-end reads. All of the RNA was converted into first-strand cDNA using the Mint cDNA synthesis kit, with a TRBC-specific oligonucleotide serving as the primer. All cDNA was treated with uracil-DNA glycosylase and then went through a first 18-cycle PCR with the universal primers M1SS and BC2_uni_R. On the study's bioinformatics: For normalization, 1 million high-quality reads were randomly selected from each sample, with every read carrying a distinct molecular identifier. Reads sharing molecular identifiers were discarded rather than binned into consensus sequences. CDR3 identification, clonotype clustering and error correction used MiTCR with a Q25 quality threshold and the strictest error-elimination algorithm. A nonparametric unseen species model using Euler transformation provided a lower-bound estimate of total TCR beta diversity. TCRdb reanalyzed the raw reads on its own, using fastp at Q25 for trimming and MiXCR for clone calling, and kept in-frame beta chains. Every distinct CDR3 protein forms one entry, paired with its most common genes and DNA. None of the V and J calls come from the authors' own analysis; TCRdb made them. Present in this sample are about 1.8 million distinct CDR3 sequences, about 50% of which were seen just once. About 2.1% of the sample is held by the ten biggest clonotypes.

As to this clonotype: Its antigen target is currently unknown. Per-nucleotide qualities are absent, and no much larger clonotype sits a single base away.

Material: blood. The chain is encoded by TRBV20-1 joined to TRBJ2-5, and 8 junction bases match TRBD2. The clonotype comes from a woman in her thirties or forties in good health. The CDR3 protein is CSARSPRGGRETQYF. The nucleotides read TGCAGTGCTAGAAGCCCGCGCGGGGGGAGGGAGACCCAGTACTTC.